This T cell receptor beta chain was sequenced for a study of early T cells in non-severe SARS-CoV-2 infection. Individual cDNA molecules each received unique molecular identifiers attached to them. TCRdb fed the 5' RACE reads into MiXCR, producing one record per CDR3 protein. The data contain tens of thousands of distinct CDR3 sequences, about a sixth of them seen just once; the ten biggest clones take up approximately 12%. This CDR3 is 18 amino acids long. Germline CDR1 MGHRA, CDR2 YSYEKL. V lost 4 bases to trimming and J lost 0 bases; unmatched junction nucleotides: 7. General observations from the study: There was a bias toward anti-spike CD8 responses in VDJdb matching, which missed private and CD4 specificities.

Concerning this clonotype: Its antigen is not identified.

The chain links TRBV4-1 to TRBJ2-1; 12 positions agree with TRBD2. The sequencing sample was made of whole blood. The clonotype was recovered from an adult who was a healthcare worker with PCR-confirmed SARS-CoV-2 infection or an uninfected control (not recorded which). The CDR3 spells CASSPGTSGSSSYNEQFF. CDR3 DNA: TGCGCCAGCAGCCCCGGGACTAGCGGGTCTAGCTCCTACAATGAGCAGTTCTTC.